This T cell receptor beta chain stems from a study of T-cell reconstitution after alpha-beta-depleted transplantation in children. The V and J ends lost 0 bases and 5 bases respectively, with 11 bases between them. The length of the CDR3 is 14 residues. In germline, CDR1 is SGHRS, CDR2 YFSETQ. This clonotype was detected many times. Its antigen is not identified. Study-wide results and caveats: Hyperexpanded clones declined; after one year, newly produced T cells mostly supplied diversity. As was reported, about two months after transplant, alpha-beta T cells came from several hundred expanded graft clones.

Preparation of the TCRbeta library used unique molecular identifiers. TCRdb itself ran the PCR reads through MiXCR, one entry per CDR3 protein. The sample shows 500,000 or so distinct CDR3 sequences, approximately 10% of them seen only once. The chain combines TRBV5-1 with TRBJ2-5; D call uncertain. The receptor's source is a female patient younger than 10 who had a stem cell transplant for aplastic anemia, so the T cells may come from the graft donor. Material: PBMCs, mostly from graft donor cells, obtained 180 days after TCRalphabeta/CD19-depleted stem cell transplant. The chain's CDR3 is CASSLAYGVETQYF. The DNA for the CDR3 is TGCGCCAGCAGCTTGGCCTATGGGGTTGAGACCCAGTACTTC.